One sample yielded the 8 T cell receptor beta chains listed below, sequenced in a study of naive and memory T cell subsets (dated by TCRdb to between 2016 and 2019). Using 3' ligation of a UMI-containing oligonucleotide to TCR cDNA, the study laid out a robust and sensitive protocol to amplify, sequence and analyze TCRs. The method behind the library was 5' RACE. The sequencing machine was an Illumina MiSeq. The ligated cDNA was amplified by four rounds of PCR, in which nested alpha and beta constant region primers were used together with the SP2 primer. TCRdb handled the public reads itself, with Q25 trimming in fastp and clone calling in MiXCR, and kept productive beta chains. Each entry merges the rows of one CDR3 protein and shows their most common DNA and genes. Recorded for this sample are roughly 56,000 distinct CDR3 sequences; 7% to 8.5% of them occurred a single time. About 9.8% of the sample is in the top ten clones.

Receptors originate from a male donor in good health.

The chain couples TRBV5-1 to TRBJ2-3; no clear D gene. CDR3 length: 13 residues. V shed 5 bases and J shed 2 bases, with 9 bases lying between them. Per germline, CDR1 SGHRS and CDR2 YFSETQ. This chain's CDR3 is CASSTGDTDTQYF. For the CDR3, the DNA is TGCGCCAGCAGTACCGGTGACACAGATACGCAGTATTTT.

This clonotype was seen many times. This chain links TRBV5-6 with TRBJ2-7; perhaps TRBD2 as D (5 bases). This CDR3 has 15 amino acids. Germline CDR1 and CDR2: SGHDT and YYEEEE. The germline V and J ends were trimmed by 4 bases and 2 bases, with 16 bases remaining between them. CDR3 loop: CASSRSGLKPYEQYF. The DNA of the CDR3 is TGTGCCAGCAGCCGCTCGGGGTTGAAGCCCTACGAGCAGTACTTC.

This clonotype was counted at least ten times. The chain carries TRBV12-3 or TRBV12-4 and TRBJ1-1; weak D call: TRBD1 (5 bases). The length of the CDR3 is 13 residues. V was pared by 6 bases and J by 1 base, with 9 bases between. The CDR3 sequence is CASRSGQNTEAFF. The CDR3 DNA is TGTGCCAGCAGGTCAGGGCAGAACACTGAAGCTTTCTTT.

This clonotype came up a few times. This chain uses TRBV6-2 or TRBV6-3 with TRBJ1-5, with 7 nucleotides matching TRBD1. Looked up from germline, CDR1 is MNHEY and CDR2 is SVGEGT. The CDR3 sequence is 15 residues long. Trimming took 6 bases from V and 0 from J; bases not matched to a gene: 5. CDR3 sequence: CASSWGQTSNQPQHF. In nucleotides, the CDR3 is TGTGCCAGCAGCTGGGGACAGACTAGCAATCAGCCCCAGCATTTT.

The table lists this clonotype with many counts. V is TRBV4-2 and J is TRBJ1-1, with D hard to call. V was pared by 0 bases and J by 4 bases, with 9 bases between. The length of the CDR3 is 14 residues. Germline CDR1 and CDR2: LGHNA and YNFKEQ. CDR3 protein: CASSQDTGTTEAFF. CDR3 sequence (DNA): TGTGCCAGCAGCCAAGATACGGGCACCACTGAAGCTTTCTTT.

The rearrangement links TRBV20-1 to TRBJ2-7; D tentatively fits TRBD1 or TRBD2 (5 bases each). V was clipped by 3 bases and J by 1 base, with 16 bases between them. Germline V gene data show CDR1 as DFQATT and CDR2 as SNEGSKA (reference sequence). CDR3 length: 15 amino acids. For the CDR3, the DNA is TGCAGTGCTAGGGAAGCCGGGACCGCATCCTACGAGCAGTACTTC. Translating gives CSAREAGTASYEQYF.

This chain uses TRBV25-1 with TRBJ2-7, with D unclear. The CDR3 is made up of 10 amino acids. Germline V gene data show CDR1 as MGHDK and CDR2 as SYGVNS. V lost 2 bases and J lost 12, with 8 bases in between. The CDR3 DNA sequence: TGTGCCAGCAGTGAAGGCCGTATGTACTTC. Encoded protein: CASSEGRMYF.

This chain uses TRBV12-3 or TRBV12-4 with TRBJ2-7, with TRBD2 matching 12 bases. The trim removed 7 bases at V and 6 bases at J, leaving 10 bases unmatched. This CDR3 spans 15 amino acids. CDR3 protein: CASTVRTSGTSEQYF. As DNA, the CDR3 is TGTGCCAGCACCGTTAGGACTAGCGGGACCAGCGAGCAGTACTTC.